The sequence of this T cell receptor (beta chain) was determined in a study of blood T cells in healthy people across ages. Study-level results: A greater number of naive CD4+ cells and higher diversity distinguished long-lived donors from aged donors.

A second about 6 to 12 cycle PCR used barcoded and J-beta primers. All cDNA molecules were each tagged by a template-switch adaptor with 12 random nucleotides. TCRdb called the 5' RACE reads again in MiXCR, with one record for every CDR3 protein. The sample lists more than 900,000 distinct CDR3 sequences, less than 25% seen once, with 0.65% to 0.95% in the top ten. The sample holds a few counts of this clonotype. Its antigen is not identified. Total RNA, at least 5.5 micrograms per sample, came from PBMCs. This sample was also put to use in a study of T cells of mothers and their children.

The specimen sequenced was blood. This clonotype was obtained from a girl aged 2-9 years in good health.

For the CDR3, the DNA is TGCAGCGTTGAGGCGACAGCGTCCTACGAGCAGTACTTC. The encoded protein is CSVEATASYEQYF. The chain links TRBV29-1 to TRBJ2-7; tentatively, D is TRBD1 (5 bases). Between the trimmed V and J ends, which lost 3 bases and 1 base, there was a span of 10 bases. CDR1 SQVTM and CDR2 ANQGSEA come from the germline V gene. The CDR3 sequence is 13 residues long.